This T cell receptor (beta chain) emerged from a study of cytotoxic CD8 clonotypes in ibrutinib-treated CLL. General study results and limits: Sampling schedules were unmatched across sustained-remission and progressing patients.

TCRdb's copy holds only in-frame clones and misses some; the assay was immunoSEQ multiplex PCR. The sample lists over 200,000 clones, more than 70% seen once, with 9.5% to 12% in the top ten. Regarding this clone: As yet, its antigen is unknown.

The receptor was derived from a human donor with chronic lymphocytic leukemia. Material: PBMCs, obtained after 12 months of ibrutinib treatment.

CDR3 in DNA: TGCGCCAGCAGTGAGGGGACTAGCGGCTACAATGAGCAGTTCTTC. It specifies CASSEGTSGYNEQFF. The rearrangement joins TRBV10-1 to TRBJ2-1, with 11 bases matching TRBD2. Germline V CDR1 and CDR2: WNHNN, SYGVQD (reference sequence). The junction had 0 bases not matched to a gene; V was cut back by 2 bases and J by 3 bases. The CDR3 spans 15 residues.